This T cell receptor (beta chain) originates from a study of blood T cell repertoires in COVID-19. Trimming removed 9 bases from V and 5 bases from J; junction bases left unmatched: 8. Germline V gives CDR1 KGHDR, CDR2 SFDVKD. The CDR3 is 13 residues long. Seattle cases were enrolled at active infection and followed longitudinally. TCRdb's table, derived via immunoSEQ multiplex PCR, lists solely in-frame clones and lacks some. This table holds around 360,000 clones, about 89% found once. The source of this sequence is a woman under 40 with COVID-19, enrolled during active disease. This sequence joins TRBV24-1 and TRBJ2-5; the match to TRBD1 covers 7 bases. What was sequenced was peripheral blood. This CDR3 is CATAGTVVETQYF. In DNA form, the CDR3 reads TGTGCCACCGCCGGGACAGTTGTGGAGACCCAGTACTTC.